These 27 T cell receptor beta chains share one sample of origin, sequenced in a study of T-cell reconstitution after alpha-beta-depleted transplantation in children. Unique molecular identifiers tagged the TCRbeta library. TCRdb itself ran the PCR reads through MiXCR, one entry per CDR3 protein. Seen here are 450,000 to 600,000 distinct CDR3 sequences, over 10% observed once, and the top ten hold 2.2%. The material sequenced was PBMCs, mostly from graft donor cells, taken 360 days after TCRalphabeta/CD19-depleted stem cell transplant. The receptors were sampled from a male patient under 18 who had a stem cell transplant for acute myeloid leukemia, so the T cells may come from the graft donor.

This chain connects TRBV19 to TRBJ2-5; no firm D call. Germline CDR1 is LNHDA and CDR2 is SQIVND (reference sequence). V lost 4 bases and J lost 4, with 7 bases in between. The CDR3 consists of 12 residues. Here the CDR3 reads CASSTTPETQYF. The CDR3 nucleotides are TGTGCCAGTAGTACTACCCCAGAGACCCAGTACTTC.

This clonotype turned up a few times. The chain carries TRBV4-1 and TRBJ2-3; D could derive from TRBD1 or TRBD2 (6 bases each). V was shortened by 0 bases and J by 6 bases, with 22 bases between the two germline ends. Germline V lookup: CDR1 MGHRA, CDR2 YSYEKL. The CDR3 is 18 residues long. CDR3 coding DNA: TGCGCCAGCAGCCAAGAGCCCCCCCGGGCGTGGAGGGGGGATACGCAGTATTTT. Translating gives CASSQEPPRAWRGDTQYF.

The DNA of the CDR3 is TGTGCCACCAGTGATGTAAACAGGGGGCACGAGCAGTACTTC. Encoded protein: CATSDVNRGHEQYF. This rearrangement joins TRBV24-1 to TRBJ2-7, with 9 bases aligning to TRBD1. The ends lost 3 bases at V and 5 bases at J; junction bases unmatched: 4. This CDR3 region has 14 residues. Germline-derived CDR1 and CDR2 are KGHDR and SFDVKD.

V gene TRBV7-2 combines with J gene TRBJ2-1; D remains ambiguous. The CDR3 spans 15 residues. CDR1 and CDR2 (germline): SGHTA, FQGNSA. V was trimmed by 0 bases and J by 0 bases, leaving 6 bases between them. CDR3 DNA: TGTGCCAGCAGCTTAGCCATCGGCTCCTACAATGAGCAGTTCTTC. Protein product: CASSLAIGSYNEQFF.

In DNA, the CDR3 is TGTGCCAGCAACCTTAGCGGACCCAGGGAGACCCAGTACTTC. The encoded protein is CASNLSGPRETQYF. This chain connects TRBV2 to TRBJ2-5, with D perhaps TRBD2 (6 bases). This CDR3 spans 14 amino acids. The germline V gene has CDR1 SNHLY and CDR2 FYNNEI. V was pared by 7 bases and J by 5 bases, with 17 bases between.

This clonotype was observed a handful of times. J is TRBJ2-1 and V is TRBV20-1, with D uncertain. V lost 3 bases and J 0 bases, leaving 15 bases between the germline ends. This CDR3 spans 16 amino acids. Germline V gene lookup returns CDR1 DFQATT and CDR2 SNEGSKA (reference sequence). The CDR3 region has the DNA TGCAGTGCTAGGGGCTCCAGCTCTAGCTCCTACAATGAGCAGTTCTTC. Translation gives CSARGSSSSSYNEQFF.

This clonotype was detected only a few times. This chain joins TRBV28 and TRBJ1-1; the D is unclear. The V gene's germline CDR1 is MDHEN and CDR2 SYDVKM. Trimming stripped 3 bases from V and 0 bases from J, with 11 bases between. The CDR3 consists of 15 residues. The DNA for the CDR3 is TGTGCCAGCAGTTTGATCCCCAGGTTGAACACTGAAGCTTTCTTT. Translated: CASSLIPRLNTEAFF.

The table lists this clonotype with many counts. The chain carries TRBV28 and TRBJ2-7, with a tentative D call TRBD2 (6 bases). The CDR3 extends over 13 amino acids. CDR1 is MDHEN, CDR2 SYDVKM, per germline. V lost 6 bases and J lost 3, with 12 bases in between. CDR3 in amino acids: CASSPGEFYEQYF. The CDR3 DNA reads as TGTGCCAGCAGCCCGGGGGAGTTCTACGAGCAGTACTTC.

This clonotype has more than one count but fewer than ten. The chain couples TRBV11-2 to TRBJ2-4, with 10 bases identical to TRBD2. Per germline, CDR1 SGHAT and CDR2 FQNNGV. J was trimmed by 6 bases and V by 0 bases; bases with no gene match: 11. The CDR3 is made up of 18 amino acids. CDR3 in DNA: TGTGCCAGCAGCTTAGAAGGGACTAGCGTGAGTTACGGAAACATTCAGTACTTC. Protein sequence: CASSLEGTSVSYGNIQYF.

J is TRBJ2-1 and V is TRBV3-1; no firm D call. Germline V gene sequence: CDR1 LGHDT, CDR2 YNNKEL (reference sequence). Trimming took off 1 base at V and 4 bases at J, with 5 bases between the two ends. The CDR3 is made up of 13 amino acids. The CDR3 region is CASSQVQYNEQFF. The CDR3 DNA reads as TGTGCCAGCAGCCAAGTCCAGTACAATGAGCAGTTCTTC.

The V gene is TRBV5-1, the J gene TRBJ2-7; 7 bases line up with TRBD1. The CDR3 has 14 residues. The V gene end was trimmed by 5 bases and the J gene end by 2 bases; junction bases not matched to a gene: 7. Germline CDR1 SGHRS, CDR2 YFSETQ. Written as DNA, the CDR3 is TGCGCCAGCAGTATTAGGGGACAGACCTACGAGCAGTACTTC. Its translation: CASSIRGQTYEQYF.

The table lists this clonotype with many counts. The genes are TRBV28 and TRBJ2-2; D is undetermined. Germline V lookup: CDR1 MDHEN, CDR2 SYDVKM. This CDR3 has 14 amino acids. V shed 7 bases and J shed 0 bases, with 9 bases lying between them. CDR3 DNA sequence: TGTGCCAGCAATCGGGCCCCGAACACCGGGGAGCTGTTTTTT. Its translation is CASNRAPNTGELFF.

This chain links TRBV24-1 with TRBJ2-3; D may match TRBD1 or TRBD2 (5 bases each). The CDR3 is made up of 17 amino acids. Germline CDR1 reads KGHDR; CDR2 reads SFDVKD. The V end lost 3 bases, the J end lost 3 bases, and 18 bases lay between the germline ends. The DNA for the CDR3 is TGTGCCACCAGTGATCTTTCGTATACAGGAGGAACAGATACGCAGTATTTT. Translation: CATSDLSYTGGTDTQYF.

This clonotype was detected ten times or more. The genes are TRBV28 and TRBJ2-1; D may match TRBD1 or TRBD2 (6 bases each). V was trimmed by 11 bases and J by 8 bases, leaving 22 bases between them. This CDR3 region has 14 residues. In germline, CDR1 is MDHEN, CDR2 SYDVKM. In DNA, the CDR3 is TGTGCCGCCCACCAGATAGGGGGGAGGTATGAGCAGTTCTTC. Translated, it gives CAAHQIGGRYEQFF.

The chain is built from TRBV18 and TRBJ2-7, with 7 bases that match TRBD1. Germline V gives CDR1 KGHSH, CDR2 LQKENI. The CDR3 totals 16 residues. V was clipped by 3 bases and J by 3 bases; unmatched bases: 11. DNA of the CDR3: TGTGCCAGCTCACCGGGACAGACAGTTTACCGCTACGAGCAGTACTTC. Its protein is CASSPGQTVYRYEQYF. Drawing the rest from reference TRBV18 and TRBJ2-7, the complete variable domain is NAGVMQNPRHLVRRRGQEARLRCSPMKGHSHVYWYRQLPEEGLKFMVYLQKENIIDESGMPKERFSAEFPKEGPSILRIQQVVRGDSAAYFCASSPGQTVYRYEQYFGPGTRLTVT.

The V call is TRBV3-1, the J call TRBJ2-1; 8 bases line up with TRBD2. V dropped 6 bases and J dropped 6; count of bases not matched to a gene: 13. Per the germline V gene, CDR1 is LGHDT and CDR2 is YNNKEL (reference sequence). The CDR3 length is 16 residues. DNA of the CDR3: TGTGCCAGCAGTCTTCTAGGGTGGCGGGAGGCCAATGAGCAGTTCTTC. Its translation is CASSLLGWREANEQFF.

The chain uses TRBV20-1 and TRBJ2-6; the D gene is possibly TRBD1 (5 bases). CDR3 length equals 14 residues. V was trimmed by 3 bases and J by 5 bases, leaving 11 bases between them. CDR1 is DFQATT and CDR2 is SNEGSKA in the germline V gene (reference sequence). The DNA of the CDR3 is TGCAGTGCTAGTGGCCAGGGTTGGGCCAACGTCCTGACTTTC. Protein product: CSASGQGWANVLTF.

The chain has TRBV28 and TRBJ2-7; possibly TRBD2 for D (6 bases). V dropped 8 bases and J dropped 3 bases, with 14 bases sitting between them. This CDR3 comprises 13 residues. Germline lookup yields CDR1 MDHEN and CDR2 SYDVKM. CDR3 sequence (DNA): TGTGCCAGCTTAAGGCCGGGGGACTACGAGCAGTACTTC. Translating gives CASLRPGDYEQYF.

In the case of this clonotype: The junction and the germline gene differ at one end; a read error may be behind it. V and J are TRBV7-9 and TRBJ2-1; D possibly uses TRBD1 or TRBD2 (5 bases each). This CDR3 has 12 amino acids. Looked up from germline, CDR1 is SEHNR and CDR2 is FQNEAQ (reference sequence). As DNA, the CDR3 is TGTGCCAGCACCTTAAGGGACCCAGAGCAGTTCTTC. Its protein is CASTLRDPEQFF.

This chain joins TRBV20-1 and TRBJ2-5, with TRBD2 matching over 10 bases. Germline V gene data show CDR1 as DFQATT and CDR2 as SNEGSKA (reference sequence). This CDR3 spans 14 amino acids. After removal of 3 bases from V and 4 bases from J, the junction contained 5 bases not matched to a gene. CDR3 loop: CSASPSGRGETQYF. As DNA, the CDR3 is TGCAGTGCTAGTCCTAGCGGGAGAGGAGAGACCCAGTACTTC.

The chain joins TRBV7-2 to TRBJ2-7, with D perhaps given as TRBD1 or TRBD2 (5 bases each). This CDR3 is built from 15 residues. Germline assignment: CDR1 SGHTA and CDR2 FQGNSA. Trimming shortened V by 5 bases and J by 1 base, and 15 bases separated the two germline ends. CDR3 sequence: CASSPTGTRSYEQYF. The DNA of the CDR3 is TGTGCCAGCAGCCCAACCGGGACCCGGTCCTACGAGCAGTACTTC. Supplemented by reference TRBV7-2 and TRBJ2-7, the full variable domain reads GAGVSQSPSNKVTEKGKDVELRCDPISGHTALYWYRQSLGQGLEFLIYFQGNSAPDKSGLPSDRFSAERTGGSVSTLTIQRTQQEDSAVYLCASSPTGTRSYEQYFGPGTRLTVT.

In its sample, this clonotype was seen a few times. V is TRBV9 and J is TRBJ2-7; D is uncertain. CDR3 size: 14 residues. The germline gives CDR1 SGDLS, CDR2 YYNGEE. V lost 0 bases and J lost 3, with 10 bases in between. The CDR3 DNA follows: TGTGCCAGCAGCGTAGCTCTCGGCTTCTACGAGCAGTACTTC. It translates to CASSVALGFYEQYF. The full variable domain, its missing parts supplied by reference TRBV9 and TRBJ2-7, is DSGVTQTPKHLITATGQRVTLRCSPRSGDLSVYWYQQSLDQGLQFLIQYYNGEERAKGNILERFSAQQFPDLHSELNLSSLELGDSALYFCASSVALGFYEQYFGPGTRLTVT.

The gene calls are TRBV24-1 and TRBJ2-3; 7 bases map to TRBD2. The CDR3 loop spans 17 amino acids. Germline-derived CDR1 and CDR2 are KGHDR and SFDVKD. V lost 3 bases to trimming and J lost 2 bases; unmatched junction nucleotides: 10. In DNA form, the CDR3 reads TGTGCCACCAGTGATCGAAACCCTAGCGGACCCACAGATACGCAGTATTTT. Protein sequence: CATSDRNPSGPTDTQYF.

This clonotype was recorded a few times. The V gene is TRBV12-3 or TRBV12-4, the J gene TRBJ2-3; a weak D match, TRBD2 (6 bases). The CDR3 totals 15 residues. V lost 6 bases and J lost 2, with 15 bases in between. Here the CDR3 reads CASRLSGGYTDTQYF. CDR3 nucleotides: TGTGCCAGCAGACTTAGCGGAGGGTACACAGATACGCAGTATTTT.

The J gene is TRBJ1-2, the V gene TRBV3-1; D remains unclear. Looked up from germline, CDR1 is LGHDT and CDR2 is YNNKEL (reference sequence). V was clipped by 0 bases and J by 5 bases, with 10 bases between them. The length of the CDR3 is 14 residues. The CDR3 region is CASSQDRSFYGYTF. The CDR3 DNA reads TGTGCCAGCAGCCAAGATAGGAGCTTTTATGGCTACACCTTC. The whole variable domain, filled in from reference TRBV3-1 and TRBJ1-2, reads DTAVSQTPKYLVTQMGNDKSIKCEQNLGHDTMYWYKQDSKKFLKIMFSYNNKELIINETVPNRFSPKSPDKAHLNLHINSLELGDSAVYFCASSQDRSFYGYTFGSGTRLTVV.

The rearrangement joins TRBV29-1 to TRBJ2-5; D not certain. The CDR3 has 13 amino acids. Trimming removed 4 bases at V and 0 bases at J, with 9 bases between. The germline CDR1 and CDR2 sequences are SQVTM and ANQGSEA. The CDR3 bases are TGCAGCGTTGGACGGCCGCACCAAGAGACCCAGTACTTC. This codes for CSVGRPHQETQYF.

The chain joins TRBV20-1 to TRBJ2-2; D remains unclear. The CDR3 covers 16 residues. With 0 bases removed from V and 0 bases from J, the gap between germline ends came to 11 bases. Germline V gives CDR1 DFQATT, CDR2 SNEGSKA (reference sequence). The CDR3 protein is CSARDPRPANTGELFF. CDR3 bases: TGCAGTGCTAGAGACCCCAGGCCCGCGAACACCGGGGAGCTGTTTTTT.